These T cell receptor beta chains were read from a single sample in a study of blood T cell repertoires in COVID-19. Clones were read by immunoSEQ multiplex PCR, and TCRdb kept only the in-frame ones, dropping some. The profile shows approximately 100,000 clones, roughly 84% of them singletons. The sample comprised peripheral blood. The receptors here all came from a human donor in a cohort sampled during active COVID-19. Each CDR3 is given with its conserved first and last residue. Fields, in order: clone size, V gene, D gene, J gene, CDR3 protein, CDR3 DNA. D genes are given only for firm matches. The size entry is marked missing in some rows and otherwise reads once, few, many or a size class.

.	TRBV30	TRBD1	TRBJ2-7	CAWSVNRGYEQYF	TGTGCCTGGAGTGTAAACAGGGGCTACGAGCAGTACTTC
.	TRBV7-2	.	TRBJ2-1	CASSLGPDNEQFF	TGTGCCAGCAGCTTAGGTCCGGACAATGAGCAGTTCTTC
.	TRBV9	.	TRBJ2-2	CASSVEPGVSGELFF	TGTGCCAGCAGCGTAGAGCCAGGGGTGTCCGGGGAGCTGTTTTTT
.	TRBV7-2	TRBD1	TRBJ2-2	CASRQTGTGEIGELFF	TGTGCCAGCAGACAAACCGGGACAGGGGAAATCGGGGAGCTGTTTTTT
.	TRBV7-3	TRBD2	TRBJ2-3	CASSLTTSGGAGTDTQYF	TGTGCCAGCAGCTTAACGACTAGCGGGGGGGCCGGCACAGATACGCAGTATTTT
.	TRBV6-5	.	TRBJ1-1	CASMPDTLNTEAFF	TGTGCCAGCATGCCGGACACCTTGAACACTGAAGCTTTCTTT
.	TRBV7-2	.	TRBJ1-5	CASSSGAGRDSGGNQPQHF	TGTGCCAGCAGCTCTGGGGCAGGGCGGGATTCTGGGGGCAATCAGCCCCAGCATTTT
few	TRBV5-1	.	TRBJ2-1	CASSFTTRSTYNEQFF	TGCGCCAGCAGCTTTACGACAAGGTCGACATACAATGAGCAGTTCTTC
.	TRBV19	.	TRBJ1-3	CASKEASSGNTIYF	TGTGCCAGTAAGGAGGCCAGCTCTGGAAACACCATATATTTT
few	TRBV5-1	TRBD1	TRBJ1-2	CASSWDSTYGYTF	TGCGCCAGCAGCTGGGACAGCACCTATGGCTACACCTTC
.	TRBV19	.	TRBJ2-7	CASSIGQAMAYEQYF	TGTGCCAGTAGTATAGGACAGGCCATGGCCTACGAGCAGTACTTC
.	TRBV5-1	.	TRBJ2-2	CASSPSLWGTGTGELFF	TGCGCCAGCAGCCCATCCCTCTGGGGAACGGGGACCGGGGAGCTGTTTTTT
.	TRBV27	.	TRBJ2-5	CASRGGGASGETQYF	TGTGCCAGCCGGGGAGGGGGGGCTTCAGGGGAGACCCAGTACTTC
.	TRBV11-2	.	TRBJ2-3	CASSLGGVRTDTQYF	TGTGCCAGCAGCTTAGGGGGGGTGCGGACAGATACGCAGTATTTT
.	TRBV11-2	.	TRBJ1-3	CASSLDPRSGNTIYF	TGTGCCAGCAGCTTAGACCCCCGCTCTGGAAACACCATATATTTT